The entry below gives a single TCR beta chain sequence along with its context. In its sample, this clone was seen once. It has no known antigen specificity. Base qualities are not at hand, and no much larger clone is one base apart. The data were obtained in a study of T cell clones after liver transplantation (dated by TCRdb to about 2019). General notes on the study: Samples were obtained from ITN030ST, a randomized trial in which withdrawal of immunosuppression was attempted within 2 years of liver transplantation. Of the eight recipients, a few were HCV-positive, while the remaining recipients had been transplanted for non-autoimmune, non-viral indications. After a pre-transplant mixed lymphocyte reaction, TCRbeta sequencing was used to pinpoint donor-reactive T cell clones, which were subsequently tracked in post-transplant blood. Third party-reactive TCRbeta sequences from pre-transplant MLRs were also identified as an antigen-independent comparator for donor-reactive sequences. Of the 8 liver transplant recipients making up the studied cohort, 3 were classified as tolerant and 5 as non-tolerant. Until randomization at 12-24 months post-transplant, subjects were given standard immunosuppression, with no induction therapy. Blood samples were taken pre-transplant, pre-randomization before withdrawal, and post-randomization after full withdrawal or failed withdrawal. Tolerance meant complete immunosuppression withdrawal for at least one year without liver enzymes rising beyond twice the upper limit of normal. Broad study findings and their caveats: Because of small, heterogeneous patient numbers and non-standardized post-transplant time points, the conclusions were only preliminary. In most of the 8 subjects, circulating donor-reactive CD4 TCRbeta sequences decreased significantly after transplant, regardless of tolerance or HCV status. When repertoire turnover was accounted for, significantly reduced detection of donor-reactive sequences was found in 7 of 8 subjects for CD4 and in 8 of 8 subjects for CD8. Low numbers of available donor cells limited the measurable donor-reactive repertoire in a couple of subjects. Because allograft tissue specimens were not available, migration of donor-reactive T cells into the graft, rather than deletion, may have occurred. Donor-reactive sequences decreased more than third party-reactive sequences, which suggests partial antigen-specific deletion that was not related to withdrawal success.

The time point label corresponds to: pre-transplant. Unstimulated PBMCs, after thawing, were stained for CD3, CD4 and CD8 and then FACS-sorted into CD3+CD4+ and CD3+CD8+ populations. Randomization to immunosuppression withdrawal applied to every one of the 8 studied subjects. The Qiagen DNeasy Blood and Tissue Kit was used for isolation of genomic DNA. High-throughput TCRbeta CDR3 sequencing of frozen genomic DNA was performed by immunoSEQ, with PCR amplification, mapping, bias correction and internal controls included. As for the authors' bioinformatics: Productive rearrangements were kept, and unique TCRbeta sequences were defined by CDR3 nucleotide sequence plus V and J gene. For a sequence to be called donor-reactive, it needed a frequency of at least 0.01% and at least 5-fold expansion in CFSE-low cells compared with unstimulated pre-transplant cells. Per-subject minimum frequency thresholds, based on the lowest-template unstimulated sample, ensured at least 90% detection power. Jensen-Shannon divergence between the top 1000 TCRbeta sequences post-transplant and pre-transplant was used to measure repertoire turnover. Two-sided Fisher's exact tests were used to test for changes in how often donor-reactive sequences were detected. Drawn from immuneACCESS, this table holds only the in-frame rearrangements with V and J called that TCRdb kept. Clones are partly lost; checked studies trace under half to an unresolved V gene and leave the rest unexplained. V, J and clone size are those of that table, while D and trimming were read from the DNA. This sample has 40,000 to 65,000 clones in its table, and approximately 84% of those were observed once. The top ten hold around 8.5% of the sample.

Relative to germline, V is missing 5 bases and J is missing 10 bases, with 12 bases of the junction outside any gene match. CDR1 and CDR2 (MNHEY, SVGAGI) derive from the germline V gene. From cysteine to phenylalanine, the CDR3 is 14 amino acids long. Kept here is only the CDR3 DNA, which spans 42 bases and is read in frame from base 1. This specimen was CD4+ T cells from blood, taken before liver transplant. The chain employs TRBV6-5 and TRBJ1-1; TRBD1 aligns with 8 central bases. The source is a human donor who received a liver transplant. The CDR3 corresponds to CASSGAGGGLLAFF. The sequenced DNA is TGTGCCAGCAGTGGCGCAGGGGGCGGTTTGTTAGCTTTCTTT.